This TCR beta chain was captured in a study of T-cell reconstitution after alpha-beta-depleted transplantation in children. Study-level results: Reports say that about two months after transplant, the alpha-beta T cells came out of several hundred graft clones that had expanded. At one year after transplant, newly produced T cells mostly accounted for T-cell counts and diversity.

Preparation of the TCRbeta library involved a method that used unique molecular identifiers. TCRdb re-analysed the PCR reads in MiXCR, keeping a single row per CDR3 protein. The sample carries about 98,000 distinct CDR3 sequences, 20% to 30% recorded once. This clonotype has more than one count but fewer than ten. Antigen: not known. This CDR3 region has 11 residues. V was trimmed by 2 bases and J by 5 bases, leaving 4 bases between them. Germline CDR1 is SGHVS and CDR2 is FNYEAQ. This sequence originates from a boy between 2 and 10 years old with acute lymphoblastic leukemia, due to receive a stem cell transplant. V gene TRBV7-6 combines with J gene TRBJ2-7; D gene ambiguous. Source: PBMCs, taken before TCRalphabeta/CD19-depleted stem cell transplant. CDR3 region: CASSLTNEQYF. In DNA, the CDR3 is TGTGCCAGCAGCTTAACCAACGAGCAGTACTTC. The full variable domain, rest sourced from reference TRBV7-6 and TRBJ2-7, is GAGVSQSPRYKVTKRGQDVALRCDPISGHVSLYWYRQALGQGPEFLTYFNYEAQQDKSGLPNDRFSAERPEGSISTLTIQRTEQRDSAMYRCASSLTNEQYFGPGTRLTVT.